The following is a T cell receptor beta chain sequence with its context. The sample comes from a study of blood T cell repertoires in COVID-19. Study details: Samples taken during acute and convalescent COVID-19 were collected in the United States, Italy and Spain. PBMCs, B-cell-depleted T cells, or T cells provided the cDNA or gDNA that made up the material.

CDR3 length: 14 residues. Trimming took 3 bases from V and 1 from J, leaving 9 bases between them. Per germline, CDR1 MGHRA and CDR2 YSYEKL. In the authors' methods: Nucleated cell counts were estimated from reference gene primer amplification. Repertoires were generated with immunoSEQ multiplex PCR, while TCRdb's copy carries only in-frame clones and drops some. D and trimming come from the DNA, and the V and J calls and clone size come from that table. The sample contains 90,000 to 120,000 clones, about nine tenths of which appear only once. This chain links TRBV4-1 with TRBJ1-1; perhaps TRBD1 as D (6 bases). The sequenced sample consisted of peripheral blood. The clonotype originates from a man in his 70s with acute or convalescent COVID-19. In DNA, the CDR3 is TGCGCCAGCAGCCACCAGGGGAGGAACACTGAAGCTTTCTTT. Translated: CASSHQGRNTEAFF.